The rows below give T cell receptor beta chains drawn from one sample of a study of OX40 agonist ivuxolimab in advanced cancers. Sequencing used immunoSEQ multiplex PCR; TCRdb keeps in-frame clones, though not all of them. The sample lists more than 95,000 clones, roughly nine tenths occurring once. The sample was CD4+ or CD8+ T cells sorted from blood, taken in a trial of the OX40 agonist ivuxolimab. The receptors originated from an adult with an advanced solid tumor such as melanoma, head and neck, liver or kidney cancer. Both conserved end residues are part of each CDR3. Each record gives: V gene, J gene, clone size, D gene, CDR3 DNA, CDR3 protein. A D gene is named only where the DNA matches it firmly. Clone size is shown for a subset of rows, as once, few, many or a class of expanded clone.

>TRBV28|TRBJ1-5|.|TRBD1
TGTGCCAGCAGAGCCCAGGGACAGGGGCGGCCCCAGCATTTT
CASRAQGQGRPQHF
>TRBV5-1|TRBJ2-6|.|.
TGCGCCAGCCGTCAGAGTCCTGGGACCAACGTCCTGACTTTC
CASRQSPGTNVLTF
>TRBV19|TRBJ2-2|.|.
TGTGCCAGTAGACCCGGGGCTACTTACACCGGGGAGCTGTTTTTT
CASRPGATYTGELFF
>TRBV7-2|TRBJ2-2|.|TRBD1
TGTGCCAGCAGCTTAGAAACAGGGGTCCCCGGGGAGCTGTTTTTT
CASSLETGVPGELFF
>TRBV6-6|TRBJ2-7|.|TRBD1
TGTGCCAGCCAGATACAGGGGAGTGGGCCTTACGAGCAGTACTTC
CASQIQGSGPYEQYF
>TRBV29-1|TRBJ1-5|.|.
TGCAGCGTTGCAAAGGGAGGGGATAGTCAGCCCCAGCATTTT
CSVAKGGDSQPQHF
>TRBV14|TRBJ2-1|.|TRBD2
TGTGCCAGCAGCCAGGGGGGGGGAAAGTTCTTC
CASSQGGGKFF
>TRBV30|TRBJ2-7|.|TRBD1
TGTGCCTGGAGACTCAGATATCGGACAGGGGGAGTGGAGCAGTACTTC
CAWRLRYRTGGVEQYF
>TRBV18|TRBJ2-7|.|TRBD1
TGTGCCAGCTCACCTCCGGGACAGGCAATCTACGAGCAGTACTTC
CASSPPGQAIYEQYF
>TRBV19|TRBJ1-5|.|.
TGTGCCAGTAGCGCTATGGGAGCATATAGCAATCAGCCCCAGCATTTT
CASSAMGAYSNQPQHF
>TRBV5-1|TRBJ2-7|.|TRBD1
TGCGCCAGCAGCTCCCAACAGGGGACCCTCTACGAGCAGTACTTC
CASSSQQGTLYEQYF
>TRBV2|TRBJ2-3|.|TRBD2
TGTGCCAGCAGGAAGGAGCGGGAGGCAGATACGCAGTATTTT
CASRKEREADTQYF
>TRBV29-1|TRBJ2-1|.|TRBD1
TGCAGCGTTGAAGGGACAGGGGTCTCCTACAATGAGCAGTTCTTC
CSVEGTGVSYNEQFF
>TRBV9|TRBJ2-3|.|TRBD2
TGTGCCAGCAGCGTAGGTGGGACTAGCGGGACTAGCACAGATACGCAGTATTTT
CASSVGGTSGTSTDTQYF
>TRBV6-5|TRBJ2-7|.|.
TGTGCCAGCAGTTACGGTGAGCGATTCTCCTACGAGCAGTACTTC
CASSYGERFSYEQYF
>TRBV19|TRBJ1-2|.|.
TGTGCCAGTAGCCTAAAGACAGTGCCCGTCGACTATGGCTACACCTTC
CASSLKTVPVDYGYTF
>TRBV5-6|TRBJ1-5|few|.
TGTGCCAGCAGCTTGTCACCATCCGGCCAGCCCCAGCATTTT
CASSLSPSGQPQHF
>TRBV5-1|TRBJ2-1|.|.
TGCGCCAGCAGCTTGTCAGCTCTGATGAATGAGCAGTTCTTC
CASSLSALMNEQFF
>TRBV5-1|TRBJ2-2|.|TRBD2
TGCGCCAGCAGCTTACCGGGACTAGCGGGAGTAGATACCGGGGAGCTGTTTTTT
CASSLPGLAGVDTGELFF
>TRBV27|TRBJ1-2|.|.
TGTGCCAGCAGTGGAACCTTGGGAGGTGGCTACACCTTC
CASSGTLGGGYTF
>TRBV4-2|TRBJ1-1|.|TRBD1
TGTGCCAGCAGAATGGACAGGGGCACTGAAGCTTTCTTT
CASRMDRGTEAFF
>TRBV6-6|TRBJ2-5|.|.
TGTGCCAGCAGCATTTTGGGTAGGGAAGAGACCCAGTACTTC
CASSILGREETQYF
>TRBV9|TRBJ1-2|once|TRBD1
TGTGCCAGCAGCGGGAGTCCCGGGACAGGGAACTATGGCTACACCTTC
CASSGSPGTGNYGYTF
>TRBV5-4|TRBJ2-7|.|.
TGTGCCAGCAGCTGGGACAGCGGAGGGCCCTACGAGCAGTACTTC
CASSWDSGGPYEQYF
>TRBV18|TRBJ1-5|few|.
TGTGCCAGCTCACTTCAGGGGTTGGTGCAGCCCCAGCATTTT
CASSLQGLVQPQHF
>TRBV18|TRBJ2-7|.|TRBD1
TGTGCCAGCGATCCTATCCGGGGACAGGGCGACTACGAGCAGTACTTC
CASDPIRGQGDYEQYF
>TRBV5-1|TRBJ2-7|.|.
TGCGCCAGCAGCCGAGCCGGGGAGGACTACGAGCAGTACTTC
CASSRAGEDYEQYF
>TRBV7-2|TRBJ2-7|.|TRBD2
TGTGCCAGCAGCTTAAAGGGACTAGCGGGCTACGAGCAGTACTTC
CASSLKGLAGYEQYF
>TRBV5-1|TRBJ2-1|.|TRBD2
TGCGCCAGCAGCTTGAGGGCGAGCGGGGTATACAATGAGCAGTTCTTC
CASSLRASGVYNEQFF
>TRBV5-6|TRBJ2-7|.|.
TGTGCCAGCAGCAGAGGAGGGCACTCCTACGAGCAGTACTTC
CASSRGGHSYEQYF
>TRBV14|TRBJ1-1|few|.
TGTGCCAGCAGCCAAGATATAGGGAACACTGAAGCTTTCTTT
CASSQDIGNTEAFF
>TRBV9|TRBJ2-3|.|TRBD1
TGTGCCAGCAGCCCTACTGGGGACAGGCGCACAGATACGCAGTATTTT
CASSPTGDRRTDTQYF
>TRBV4-2|TRBJ2-7|once|TRBD2
TGTGCCAGCAGCCAATCACTAGCGGGAGGGCGTAGGCCCTACGAGCAGTACTTC
CASSQSLAGGRRPYEQYF
>TRBV7-2|TRBJ1-4|.|TRBD1
TGTGCCAGCAGCTTAGTCAGGGGGGATAATGAAAAACTGTTTTTT
CASSLVRGDNEKLFF
>TRBV7-2|TRBJ1-5|.|.
TGTGCCAGCAGCTCCTACGGCAGCTCTAATCAGCCCCAGCATTTT
CASSSYGSSNQPQHF
>TRBV15|TRBJ2-7|once|TRBD1
TGTGCCACCACCCTCGACAGGGGGCTGGATCACGAGCAGTACTTC
CATTLDRGLDHEQYF
>TRBV11-2|TRBJ1-1|.|.
TGTGCCAGCAGCCTCAGGGTGTACACTGAAGCTTTCTTT
CASSLRVYTEAFF
>TRBV16|TRBJ2-7|.|.
TGTGCCAGCAGCCAATCGCCACAGACTTACGAGCAGTACTTC
CASSQSPQTYEQYF
>TRBV5-4|TRBJ1-1|.|.
TGTGCCAGCAGCCCAACGAGTGACACTGAAGCTTTCTTT
CASSPTSDTEAFF
>TRBV6-6|TRBJ1-5|.|.
TGTGCCAGCAGTTACGGGGTTTTCATGCCCCAGCATTTT
CASSYGVFMPQHF
>TRBV18|TRBJ1-2|.|.
TGTGCCAGCTCACCAGGGATCCGGAATGGCTACACCTTC
CASSPGIRNGYTF
>TRBV4-1|TRBJ1-4|.|.
TGCGCCAGCAGCCAAGATCCCTCCGTTGAAAAACTGTTTTTT
CASSQDPSVEKLFF
>TRBV7-9|TRBJ1-4|.|TRBD1
TGTGCCAGCAGCTTTGACAGGGTGCGAGAAAAACTGTTTTTT
CASSFDRVREKLFF
>TRBV19|TRBJ2-7|.|TRBD1
TGTGCCAGTAGCCAAATGGGGGACAGGGGGTCATGCGAGCAGTACTTC
CASSQMGDRGSCEQYF
>TRBV7-8|TRBJ2-7|.|.
TGTGCCAGCAGCCCGAGAGGACAGAGATACGAGCAGTACTTC
CASSPRGQRYEQYF
>TRBV15|TRBJ2-7|.|TRBD1
TGTGCCACCTCCGAAAACCCCGGACAGGGCTACGAGCAGTACTTC
CATSENPGQGYEQYF